This T cell receptor beta chain was observed in a study of T cell repertoires in cytomegalovirus infection. Study-level background: Matching HLA type and CMV infection were both indicated by public TCR beta signatures. Findings of the study overall: Carriers of CMV plus the relevant HLA were identified by cumulative public TCR beta family frequency. Dominant in the ex vivo response were TCR beta clonotypes restricted by HLA-C and specific for CMV.

TCRdb used MiXCR to reprocess the reads, holding one entry per CDR3 protein. The sample includes about 180,000 distinct CDR3 sequences, around 15% of them seen just once. This clonotype has more than one count but fewer than ten. As yet, its antigen is unknown. The CDR3 runs to 14 residues. Per germline, CDR1 SGHRS and CDR2 YFSETQ. J gave up 10 bases and V 3 bases, and 11 bases lay outside the gene matches. The sequence was collected from a human donor in good health (CMV status not recorded). Some clones in this sample may be carry-over from other donors' samples. The chain couples TRBV5-1 to TRBJ1-2; 8 nucleotides match TRBD1. Sequenced sample: PBMCs. CDR3 DNA sequence: TGCGCCAGCAGCTCAACAGGGGGGGTATGGGACTACACCTTC. Its protein product is CASSSTGGVWDYTF.